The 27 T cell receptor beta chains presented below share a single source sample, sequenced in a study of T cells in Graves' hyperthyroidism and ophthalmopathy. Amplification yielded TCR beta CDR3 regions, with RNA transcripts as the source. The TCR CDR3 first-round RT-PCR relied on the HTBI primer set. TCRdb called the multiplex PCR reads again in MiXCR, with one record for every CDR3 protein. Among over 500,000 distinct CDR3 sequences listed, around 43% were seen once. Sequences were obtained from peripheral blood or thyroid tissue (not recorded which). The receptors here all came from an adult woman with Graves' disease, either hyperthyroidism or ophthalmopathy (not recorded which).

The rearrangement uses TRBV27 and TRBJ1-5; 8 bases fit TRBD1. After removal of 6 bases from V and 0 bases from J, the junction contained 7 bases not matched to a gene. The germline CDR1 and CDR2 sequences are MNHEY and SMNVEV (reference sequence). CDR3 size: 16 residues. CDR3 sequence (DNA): TGTGCCAGCAGAACGACAGGGGCCTATAGCAATCAGCCCCAGCATTTT. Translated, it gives CASRTTGAYSNQPQHF.

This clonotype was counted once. In DNA, the CDR3 is TGTGCCAGCAGACGAAGCGGACAGGGGGCCACTGAAGCTTTCTTT. Protein sequence: CASRRSGQGATEAFF. The J gene is TRBJ1-1, the V gene TRBV7-9, with 11 positions matching TRBD1. Germline V gene lookup returns CDR1 SEHNR and CDR2 FQNEAQ (reference sequence). The CDR3 runs 15 residues. V trimming: 6 bases; J trimming: 4 bases; junction bases outside the gene matches: 7. Supplemented by reference TRBV7-9 and TRBJ1-1, the full variable domain reads DTGVSQNPRHKITKRGQNVTFRCDPISEHNRLYWYRQTLGQGPEFLTYFQNEAQLEKSRLLSDRFSAERPKGSFSTLEIQRTEQGDSAMYLCASRRSGQGATEAFFGQGTRLTVV.

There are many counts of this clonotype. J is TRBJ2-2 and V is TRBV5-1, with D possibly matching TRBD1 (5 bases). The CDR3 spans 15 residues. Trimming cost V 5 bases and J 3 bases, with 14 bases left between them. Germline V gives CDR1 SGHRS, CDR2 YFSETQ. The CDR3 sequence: CASSLEARDTGELFF. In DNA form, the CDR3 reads TGCGCCAGCAGTCTTGAGGCCAGGGACACCGGGGAGCTGTTTTTT.

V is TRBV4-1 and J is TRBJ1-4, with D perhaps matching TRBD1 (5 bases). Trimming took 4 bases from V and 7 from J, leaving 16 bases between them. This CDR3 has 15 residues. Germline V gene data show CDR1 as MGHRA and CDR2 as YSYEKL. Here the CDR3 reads CASSPGGTRVEKLFF. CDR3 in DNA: TGCGCCAGCAGCCCGGGGGGAACTCGGGTTGAAAAACTGTTTTTT.

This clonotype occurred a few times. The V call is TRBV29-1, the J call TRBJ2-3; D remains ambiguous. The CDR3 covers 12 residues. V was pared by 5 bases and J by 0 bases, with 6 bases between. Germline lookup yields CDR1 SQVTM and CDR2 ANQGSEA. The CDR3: CSVHPSTDTQYF. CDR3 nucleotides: TGCAGCGTTCATCCTAGCACAGATACGCAGTATTTT.

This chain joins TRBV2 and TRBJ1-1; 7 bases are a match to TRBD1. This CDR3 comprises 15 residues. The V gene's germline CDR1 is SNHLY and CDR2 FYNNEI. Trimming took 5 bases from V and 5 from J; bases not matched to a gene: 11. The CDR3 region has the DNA TGTGCCAGCAGTTTAGAAGGGACAGTTAGGACTGAAGCTTTCTTT. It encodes CASSLEGTVRTEAFF.

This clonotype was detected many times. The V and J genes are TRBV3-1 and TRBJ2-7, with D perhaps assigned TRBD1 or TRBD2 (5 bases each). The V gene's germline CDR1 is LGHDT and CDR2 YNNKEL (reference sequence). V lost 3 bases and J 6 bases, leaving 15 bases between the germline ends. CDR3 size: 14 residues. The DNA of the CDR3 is TGTGCCAGCAGCCACAACAATGGGGACGGCGAGCAGTACTTC. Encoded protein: CASSHNNGDGEQYF.

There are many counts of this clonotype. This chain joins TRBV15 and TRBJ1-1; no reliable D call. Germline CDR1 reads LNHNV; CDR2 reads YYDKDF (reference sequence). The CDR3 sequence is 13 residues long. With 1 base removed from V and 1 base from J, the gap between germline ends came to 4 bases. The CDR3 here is CATSRARNTEAFF. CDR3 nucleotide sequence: TGTGCCACCAGCAGAGCTAGGAACACTGAAGCTTTCTTT.

As DNA, the CDR3 is TGCAGCGTTGCCCAAACAGGTAGTTACACTGAAGCTTTCTTT. Its translation is CSVAQTGSYTEAFF. V usage is TRBV29-1 and J usage is TRBJ1-1, with D possibly matching TRBD1 (5 bases). This CDR3 has 14 amino acids. CDR1 SQVTM and CDR2 ANQGSEA come from the germline V gene. Trimming took off 4 bases at V and 3 bases at J, with 15 bases between the two ends.

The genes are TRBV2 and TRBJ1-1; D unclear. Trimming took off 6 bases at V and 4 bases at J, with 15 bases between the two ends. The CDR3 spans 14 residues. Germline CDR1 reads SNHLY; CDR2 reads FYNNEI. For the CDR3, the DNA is TGTGCCAGCAGCCGTCGGGATTTCAGCACTGAAGCTTTCTTT. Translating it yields CASSRRDFSTEAFF.

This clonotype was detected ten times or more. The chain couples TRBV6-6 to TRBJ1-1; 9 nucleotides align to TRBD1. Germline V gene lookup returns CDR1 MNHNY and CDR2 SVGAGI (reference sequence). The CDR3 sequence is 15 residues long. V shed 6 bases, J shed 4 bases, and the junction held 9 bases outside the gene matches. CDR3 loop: CASRQPGQGSTEAFF. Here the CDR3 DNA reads TGTGCCAGCAGACAACCCGGACAGGGGAGCACTGAAGCTTTCTTT.

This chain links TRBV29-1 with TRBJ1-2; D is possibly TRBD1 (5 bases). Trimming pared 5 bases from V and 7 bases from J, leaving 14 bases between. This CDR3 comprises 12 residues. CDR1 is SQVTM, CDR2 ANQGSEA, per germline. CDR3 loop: CSVPGRYGGYTF. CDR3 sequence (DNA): TGCAGCGTTCCGGGACGGTATGGTGGCTACACCTTC.

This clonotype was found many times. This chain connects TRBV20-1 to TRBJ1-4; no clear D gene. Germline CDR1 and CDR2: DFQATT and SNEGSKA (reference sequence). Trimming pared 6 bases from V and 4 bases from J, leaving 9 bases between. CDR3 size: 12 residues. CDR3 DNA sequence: TGCAGTGCGATACTTAATAATGAAAAACTGTTTTTT. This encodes CSAILNNEKLFF.

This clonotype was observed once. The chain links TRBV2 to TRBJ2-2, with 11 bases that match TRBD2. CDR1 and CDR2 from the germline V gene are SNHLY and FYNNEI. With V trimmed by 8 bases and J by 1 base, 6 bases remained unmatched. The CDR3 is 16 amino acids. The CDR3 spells CASGRLAGRNTGELFF. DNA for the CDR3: TGTGCCAGCGGAAGACTAGCGGGGAGGAACACCGGGGAGCTGTTTTTT.

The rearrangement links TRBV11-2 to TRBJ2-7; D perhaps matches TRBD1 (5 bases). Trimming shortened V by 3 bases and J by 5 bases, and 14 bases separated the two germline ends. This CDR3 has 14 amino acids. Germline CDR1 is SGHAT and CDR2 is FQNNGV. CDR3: CASSLRTDTHEQYF. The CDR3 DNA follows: TGTGCCAGCAGCTTGAGGACGGACACCCACGAGCAGTACTTC.

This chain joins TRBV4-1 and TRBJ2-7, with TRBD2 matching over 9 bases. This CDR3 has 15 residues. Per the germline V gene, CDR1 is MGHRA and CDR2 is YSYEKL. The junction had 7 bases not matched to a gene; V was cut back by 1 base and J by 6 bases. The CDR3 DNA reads TGCGCCAGCAGCCAAGGAGGCGGGAGGGCCCCCGAGCAGTACTTC. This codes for CASSQGGGRAPEQYF.

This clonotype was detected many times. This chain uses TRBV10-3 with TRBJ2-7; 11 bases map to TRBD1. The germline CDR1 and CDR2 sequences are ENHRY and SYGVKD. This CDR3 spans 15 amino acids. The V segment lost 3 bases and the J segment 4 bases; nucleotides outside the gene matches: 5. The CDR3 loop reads CAISELGQGAYEQYF. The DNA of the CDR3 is TGTGCCATCAGTGAATTAGGACAGGGGGCTTACGAGCAGTACTTC.

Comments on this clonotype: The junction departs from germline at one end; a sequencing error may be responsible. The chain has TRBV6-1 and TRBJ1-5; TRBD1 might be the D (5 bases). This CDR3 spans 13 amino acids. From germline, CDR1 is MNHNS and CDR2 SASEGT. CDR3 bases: TGTGCCATCAGTGAAGCCCCCCGGGGCCCCCAGCATTTT. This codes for CAISEAPRGPQHF.

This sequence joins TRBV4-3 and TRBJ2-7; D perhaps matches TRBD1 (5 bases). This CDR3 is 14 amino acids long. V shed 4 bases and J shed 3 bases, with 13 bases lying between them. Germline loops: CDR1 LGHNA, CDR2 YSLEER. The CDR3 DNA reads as TGCGCCAGCAGCCGGGCCCAGGGAATCTACGAGCAGTACTTC. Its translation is CASSRAQGIYEQYF.

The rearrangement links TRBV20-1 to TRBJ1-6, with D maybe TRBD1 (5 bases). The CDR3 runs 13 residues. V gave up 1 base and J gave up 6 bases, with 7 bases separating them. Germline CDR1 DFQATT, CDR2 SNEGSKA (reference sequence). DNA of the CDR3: TGCAGTGCTAGAGTCGGGGGTAATTCACCCCTCCACTTT. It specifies CSARVGGNSPLHF.

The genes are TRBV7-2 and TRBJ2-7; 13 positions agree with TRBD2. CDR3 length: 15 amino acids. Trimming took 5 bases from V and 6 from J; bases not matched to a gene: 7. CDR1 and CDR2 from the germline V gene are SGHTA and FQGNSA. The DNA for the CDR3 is TGTGCCAGCAGCGCCGGACTAGCGGGGGAGACCGAGCAGTACTTC. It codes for CASSAGLAGETEQYF.

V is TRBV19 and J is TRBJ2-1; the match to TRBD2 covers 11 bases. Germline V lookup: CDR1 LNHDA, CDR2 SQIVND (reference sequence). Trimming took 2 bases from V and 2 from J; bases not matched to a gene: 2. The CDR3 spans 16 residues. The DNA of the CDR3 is TGTGCCAGTAGTATACCGGGACTAGCGGCCTACAATGAGCAGTTCTTC. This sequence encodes CASSIPGLAAYNEQFF.

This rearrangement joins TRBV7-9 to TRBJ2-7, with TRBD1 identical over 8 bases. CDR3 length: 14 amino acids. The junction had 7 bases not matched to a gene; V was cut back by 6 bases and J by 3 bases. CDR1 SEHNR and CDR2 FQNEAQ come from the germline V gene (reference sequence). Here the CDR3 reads CASSRGDRNYEQYF. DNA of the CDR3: TGTGCCAGCAGTCGAGGGGACAGGAACTACGAGCAGTACTTC. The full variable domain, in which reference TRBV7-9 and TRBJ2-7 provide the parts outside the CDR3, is DTGVSQNPRHKITKRGQNVTFRCDPISEHNRLYWYRQTLGQGPEFLTYFQNEAQLEKSRLLSDRFSAERPKGSFSTLEIQRTEQGDSAMYLCASSRGDRNYEQYFGPGTRLTVT.

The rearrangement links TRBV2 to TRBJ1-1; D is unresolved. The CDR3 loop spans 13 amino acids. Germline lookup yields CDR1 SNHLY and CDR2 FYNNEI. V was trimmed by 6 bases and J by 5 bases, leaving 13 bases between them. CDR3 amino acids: CASRATSGTEAFF. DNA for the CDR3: TGTGCCAGCAGGGCTACTAGCGGGACTGAAGCTTTCTTT.

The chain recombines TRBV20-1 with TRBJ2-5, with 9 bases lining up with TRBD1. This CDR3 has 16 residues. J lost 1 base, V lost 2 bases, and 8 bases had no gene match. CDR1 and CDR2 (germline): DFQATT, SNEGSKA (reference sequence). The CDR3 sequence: CSARKPTGGVQETQYF. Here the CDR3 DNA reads TGCAGTGCTAGAAAACCGACAGGGGGTGTCCAAGAGACCCAGTACTTC.

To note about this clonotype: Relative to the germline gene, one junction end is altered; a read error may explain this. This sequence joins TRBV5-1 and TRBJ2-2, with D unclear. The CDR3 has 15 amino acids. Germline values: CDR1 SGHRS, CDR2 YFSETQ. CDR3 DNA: TGCGCCGGCAGCCGCGAACCAGGCCCACCCGGGGAGCTGTTTTTT. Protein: CAGSREPGPPGELFF.

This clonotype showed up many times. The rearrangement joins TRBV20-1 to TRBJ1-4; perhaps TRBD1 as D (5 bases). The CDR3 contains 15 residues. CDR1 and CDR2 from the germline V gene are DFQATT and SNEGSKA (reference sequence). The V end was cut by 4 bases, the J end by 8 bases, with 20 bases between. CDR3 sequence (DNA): TGCAGTGCTACCCGGGACCCTCAGTGGCGGGAAAAACTGTTTTTT. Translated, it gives CSATRDPQWREKLFF.